The T cell receptor beta chain described here comes from a study of molecular identifiers for immune sequencing clone quantification. Study results and limitations: The study reportedly detected spiked Jurkat TCR RNA from one cell among some 940,000 naive cells.

The germline V gene encodes CDR1 MDHEN and CDR2 SYDVKM. The CDR3 length is 15 residues. TCRdb reanalysed the PCR reads using MiXCR and keeps one entry per CDR3 protein. Counted here are tens of thousands of distinct CDR3 sequences, roughly 25% occurring once; the ten biggest clones make up 0.78%. As concerns this clonotype: Its cognate antigen is unknown. A read error may account for a junction end that differs from germline.

The TCR was taken from a human donor in good health. Some libraries in this study had Jurkat cell RNA spiked in. Sequencing input: naive CD8+ T cells from blood, with Jurkat cell RNA spiked in. Subset indicated: FACS-sorted CD8+CD4-CCR7+CD45RA+ naive T cells. The J gene is TRBJ1-4, the V gene TRBV28; no firm D call. DNA for the CDR3: TGTGCCAGCAGAGGCGAGTGGGCAACTAATGAAAAACTGCTTTTT. Its protein is CASRGEWATNEKLLF.